Presented here are 27 T cell receptor beta chains from one specimen sequenced in a study of blood T cell repertoires in COVID-19. The method was immunoSEQ multiplex PCR; TCRdb's version includes in-frame clones alone and lacks a portion of them. The profile shows around 99,000 clones, 84% of them singletons. Sequenced sample: peripheral blood. Every receptor here comes from a woman between 45 and 60 years old with acute or convalescent COVID-19.

V is TRBV10-3 and J is TRBJ1-1; TRBD1 is a possible D gene (6 bases). The ends were cut back, 6 bases at V and 1 base at J, with 12 bases in the middle. This CDR3 has 14 residues. The V gene's germline CDR1 is ENHRY and CDR2 SYGVKD. The CDR3 spells CAISTGSSNTEAFF. The CDR3 bases are TGTGCCATCAGCACAGGGTCCTCGAACACTGAAGCTTTCTTT.

The rearrangement joins TRBV2 to TRBJ1-2, with D hard to call. The germline V gene has CDR1 SNHLY and CDR2 FYNNEI. Trimming removed 8 bases at V and 1 base at J, with 8 bases between. The CDR3 contains 12 residues. The CDR3 reads CASSLVNYGYTF. CDR3 sequence (DNA): TGTGCCAGCTCTTTAGTTAACTATGGCTACACCTTC. The complete variable domain, with remaining parts taken from reference TRBV2 and TRBJ1-2, reads EPEVTQTPSHQVTQMGQEVILRCVPISNHLYFYWYRQILGQKVEFLVSFYNNEISEKSEIFDDQFSVERPDGSNFTLKIRSTKLEDSAMYFCASSLVNYGYTFGSGTRLTVV.

The V gene is TRBV5-1, the J gene TRBJ2-7; 9 positions agree with TRBD1. Germline-derived CDR1 and CDR2 are SGHRS and YFSETQ. V shed 2 bases, J shed 3 bases, and the junction held 6 bases outside the gene matches. CDR3 length equals 15 residues. The CDR3: CASSLGGQGNYEQYF. CDR3 sequence (DNA): TGCGCCAGCAGCTTAGGAGGACAGGGGAACTACGAGCAGTACTTC.

This rearrangement joins TRBV7-2 to TRBJ1-2; TRBD1 aligns across 7 bases. The CDR3 covers 14 residues. The ends lost 5 bases at V and 5 bases at J; junction bases unmatched: 8. Germline-derived CDR1 and CDR2 are SGHTA and FQGNSA. CDR3 nucleotide sequence: TGTGCCAGCAGCCGTTACGGGACAGCTTATGGCTACACCTTC. Its translation: CASSRYGTAYGYTF.

The V call is TRBV6-6, the J call TRBJ2-1, with 8 bases fitting TRBD1. The germline gives CDR1 MNHNY, CDR2 SVGAGI (reference sequence). The CDR3 sequence is 14 residues long. V lost 6 bases and J lost 5; bases outside the gene matches: 6. CDR3 loop: CASSQPGGNNEQFF. The CDR3 DNA is TGTGCCAGCAGCCAGCCAGGGGGCAACAATGAGCAGTTCTTC.

V is TRBV5-6 and J is TRBJ1-1, with a weak D call TRBD1 (6 bases). CDR3 length equals 17 residues. Trimming left V 7 bases short and J 5 bases short, with 27 bases between. CDR1 is SGHDT, CDR2 YYEEEE, per germline. The CDR3 loop is CASSDSSGGQIWTEAFF. The DNA of the CDR3 is TGTGCCAGCTCTGACTCTTCCGGGGGGCAGATTTGGACTGAAGCTTTCTTT.

V is TRBV5-5 and J is TRBJ2-3; 8 bases align to TRBD1. The germline gives CDR1 SGHKS, CDR2 YYEKEE (reference sequence). The V gene end was trimmed by 2 bases and the J gene end by 5 bases; junction bases not matched to a gene: 4. The CDR3 sequence is 14 residues long. The CDR3 region is CASSLGQGVDTQYF. As DNA, the CDR3 is TGTGCCAGCAGCTTAGGACAGGGCGTAGATACGCAGTATTTT.

The gene calls are TRBV5-5 and TRBJ2-1; 8 nucleotides line up with TRBD1. J lost 5 bases, V lost 4 bases, and 5 bases had no gene match. The CDR3 totals 14 residues. Germline CDR1 and CDR2: SGHKS and YYEKEE (reference sequence). The DNA of the CDR3 is TGTGCCAGCAGCCTTCGGACAGGGCACAATGAGCAGTTCTTC. Translating it yields CASSLRTGHNEQFF.

This clone appeared a few times. The chain combines TRBV18 with TRBJ1-1, with 7 bases matching TRBD1. The CDR3 consists of 15 residues. V dropped 2 bases and J dropped 1; count of bases not matched to a gene: 4. Germline CDR1 and CDR2: KGHSH and LQKENI. The CDR3 DNA follows: TGTGCCAGCTCACCAGGGCAGGGGGGGAACACTGAAGCTTTCTTT. It yields the protein CASSPGQGGNTEAFF.

In DNA, the CDR3 is TGTGCCAGCAGCGCCCGGACTAGCGGGGGGGCTGACAGCACAGATACGCAGTATTTT. This translates into CASSARTSGGADSTDTQYF. The chain combines TRBV9 with TRBJ2-3, with 15 bases identical to TRBD2. Germline V CDR1 and CDR2: SGDLS, YYNGEE. This CDR3 is 19 amino acids long. The V and J ends lost 3 bases and 0 bases, in that order; junction bases with no gene match: 8.

In this sample, this clone turned up once. CDR3 residues: CASSVGGGQEQYF. The DNA of the CDR3 is TGTGCCAGCAGTGTTGGGGGGGGGCAGGAGCAGTACTTC. This chain connects TRBV6-4 to TRBJ2-7, with a tentative D call TRBD2 (7 bases). The CDR3 runs 13 residues. V gave up 4 bases and J gave up 7 bases, with 14 bases separating them. In germline, CDR1 is MRHNA, CDR2 SNTAGT.

The V gene is TRBV18, the J gene TRBJ1-1; possible D gene TRBD1, 6 bases. Germline assignment: CDR1 KGHSH and CDR2 LQKENI. This CDR3 is 15 amino acids long. Trimming took 3 bases from V and 4 from J, leaving 15 bases between them. CDR3 nucleotides: TGTGCCAGCTCACCCGTGGGACAAGAAGGCACTGAAGCTTTCTTT. Its translation: CASSPVGQEGTEAFF.

The chain joins TRBV28 to TRBJ1-2, with 7 bases lining up with TRBD1. The CDR3 has 13 amino acids. V lost 11 bases and J lost 1; bases outside the gene matches: 7. Germline V lookup: CDR1 MDHEN, CDR2 SYDVKM. CDR3 protein: CAAWDRHNYGYTF. Written as DNA, the CDR3 is TGTGCCGCGTGGGACAGACATAACTATGGCTACACCTTC.

The V gene is TRBV10-3, the J gene TRBJ1-2, with 8 bases fitting TRBD1. V was clipped by 2 bases and J by 4 bases; unmatched bases: 9. Germline CDR1 ENHRY, CDR2 SYGVKD. The CDR3 is made up of 16 amino acids. The CDR3 bases are TGTGCCATCAGTGAGGTCCAGGGGGCGCTGGGCTATGGCTACACCTTC. This codes for CAISEVQGALGYGYTF.

The rearrangement joins TRBV6-2 or TRBV6-3 to TRBJ2-5; a weak D match, TRBD1 (6 bases). This CDR3 spans 12 amino acids. The germline gives CDR1 MNHEY, CDR2 SVGEGT. V dropped 6 bases and J dropped 5 bases, with 10 bases sitting between them. In DNA form, the CDR3 reads TGTGCCAGCAGCCCTAGGGGGGAGACCCAGTACTTC. This translates into CASSPRGETQYF.

The chain is built from TRBV7-8 and TRBJ1-1; 7 bases map to TRBD1. CDR1 and CDR2 from the germline V gene are SGHVS and FQNEAQ. This CDR3 is built from 16 residues. V trimming: 3 bases; J trimming: 3 bases; junction bases outside the gene matches: 10. The CDR3 coding sequence is TGTGCCAGCAGCTTGACCGACAGGGATAGAGACACTGAAGCTTTCTTT. It yields the protein CASSLTDRDRDTEAFF.

The J gene is TRBJ1-1, the V gene TRBV5-1; TRBD1 is a possible D gene (5 bases). From germline, CDR1 is SGHRS and CDR2 YFSETQ. The ends were cut back, 2 bases at V and 0 bases at J, with 11 bases in the middle. The CDR3 totals 15 residues. The CDR3 DNA reads as TGCGCCAGCAGCTTTCTGGGGGGGATGAACACTGAAGCTTTCTTT. This codes for CASSFLGGMNTEAFF.

The genes are TRBV18 and TRBJ2-7, with 8 bases identical to TRBD2. The CDR3 consists of 18 residues. Germline values: CDR1 KGHSH, CDR2 LQKENI. The J segment lost 3 bases and the V segment lost 0 bases, leaving 13 bases of the junction unmatched. CDR3 sequence: CASSPPTGTSKGYYEQYF. CDR3 nucleotides: TGTGCCAGCTCACCACCAACCGGGACTAGTAAGGGCTACTACGAGCAGTACTTC.

This clone appeared a single time. The gene calls are TRBV5-1 and TRBJ2-2; D is possibly TRBD1 (6 bases). V was cut by 7 bases and J by 1 base, with 8 bases left in between. CDR3 length: 13 residues. From germline, CDR1 is SGHRS and CDR2 YFSETQ. The CDR3 reads CASRDKNTGELFF. For the CDR3, the DNA is TGCGCCAGCCGGGACAAGAACACCGGGGAGCTGTTTTTT.

The chain employs TRBV5-4 and TRBJ1-1, with D possibly being TRBD1 (5 bases). The CDR3 is 14 residues long. CDR1 SGHNT and CDR2 YYREEE come from the germline V gene (reference sequence). Trimming removed 4 bases from V and 0 bases from J, with 10 bases in between. The CDR3 protein is CASSRQTVNTEAFF. CDR3 coding DNA: TGTGCCAGCAGCAGGCAGACAGTGAACACTGAAGCTTTCTTT.

The DNA for the CDR3 is TGTGCCAGCAGTTCTAACAGGGATTTCATTCAGTACTTC. Protein: CASSSNRDFIQYF. V and J are TRBV12-3 or TRBV12-4 and TRBJ2-4, with D possibly being TRBD1 (6 bases). The CDR3 has 13 amino acids. V lost 4 bases to trimming and J lost 9 bases, with 13 bases between them.

The rearrangement links TRBV6-5 to TRBJ1-2, with D tentatively TRBD1 (6 bases). This CDR3 is 13 amino acids long. Germline values: CDR1 MNHEY, CDR2 SVGAGI. The V end lost 7 bases, the J end lost 2 bases, and 11 bases lay between the germline ends. The CDR3 protein is CASNRQGNYGYTF. CDR3 coding DNA: TGTGCCAGCAACCGTCAGGGGAACTATGGCTACACCTTC.

V usage is TRBV19 and J usage is TRBJ2-3; TRBD2 agrees at 7 bases. The CDR3 has 14 amino acids. CDR1 is LNHDA and CDR2 is SQIVND in the germline V gene (reference sequence). V trimming: 4 bases; J trimming: 3 bases; junction bases outside the gene matches: 4. CDR3 sequence (DNA): TGTGCCAGTAGTAGGGGGGGGAGGACAGATACGCAGTATTTT. Protein: CASSRGGRTDTQYF.

V gene TRBV5-4 combines with J gene TRBJ2-1; TRBD2 matches 16 bases. This CDR3 has 15 residues. V shed 3 bases and J 12 bases; nucleotides not matched to a gene: 6. Germline V CDR1 and CDR2: SGHNT, YYREEE (reference sequence). CDR3 DNA sequence: TGTGCCAGCAGCTCCGGGACTAGCGGGGGGGCCGGGCAGTTCTTC. Protein product: CASSSGTSGGAGQFF. The complete variable domain, with remaining parts taken from reference TRBV5-4 and TRBJ2-1, reads ETGVTQSPTHLIKTRGQQVTLRCSSQSGHNTVSWYQQALGQGPQFIFQYYREEENGRGNFPPRFSGLQFPNYSSELNVNALELDDSALYLCASSSGTSGGAGQFFGPGTRLTVL.

The CDR3 DNA sequence: TGTGCCAGCAGTTTGAGTGAAAAACTGTTTTTT. Translation gives CASSLSEKLFF. The chain carries TRBV12-3 or TRBV12-4 and TRBJ1-4; D remains ambiguous. V was pared by 3 bases and J by 7 bases, with 3 bases between. CDR3 length: 11 residues.

The V call is TRBV24-1, the J call TRBJ1-2; D may be TRBD1 (5 bases). Germline V gene sequence: CDR1 KGHDR, CDR2 SFDVKD. This CDR3 has 14 residues. V gave up 4 bases and J gave up 2 bases, with 10 bases separating them. The CDR3 loop reads CATSEGRTNYGYTF. The DNA of the CDR3 is TGTGCCACCAGTGAGGGGCGAACCAACTATGGCTACACCTTC.

This clone has just a few counts. Other DNA sequences in the same sample also yield this CDR3. The chain recombines TRBV9 with TRBJ1-6; 10 bases are a match to TRBD1. Germline lookup yields CDR1 SGDLS and CDR2 YYNGEE. The ends lost 0 bases at V and 7 bases at J; junction bases unmatched: 1. This CDR3 is 15 amino acids long. As DNA, the CDR3 is TGTGCCAGCAGCGTAGGGGACAGGGGAAATTCACCCCTCCACTTT. Translating gives CASSVGDRGNSPLHF.